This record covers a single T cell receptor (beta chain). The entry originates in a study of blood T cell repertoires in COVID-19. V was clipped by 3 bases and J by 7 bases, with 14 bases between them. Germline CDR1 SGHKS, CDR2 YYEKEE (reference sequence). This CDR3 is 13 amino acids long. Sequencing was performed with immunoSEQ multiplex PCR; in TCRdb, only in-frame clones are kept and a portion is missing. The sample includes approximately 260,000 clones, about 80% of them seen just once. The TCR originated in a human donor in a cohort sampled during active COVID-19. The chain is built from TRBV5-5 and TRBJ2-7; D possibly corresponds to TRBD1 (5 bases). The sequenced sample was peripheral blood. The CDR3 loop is CASSSRVGEEQYF. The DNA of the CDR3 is TGTGCCAGCAGCTCCAGGGTGGGTGAGGAGCAGTACTTC.